These T cell receptor beta chains were read from a single sample in a study of blood T cell repertoires in COVID-19. Measured with immunoSEQ multiplex PCR; TCRdb has only the in-frame clones, and not every one. Here the sample spans about 230,000 clones, around 85% being singletons. Material: peripheral blood. These receptors all stem from an elderly woman with acute or convalescent COVID-19. The CDR3 runs from the conserved cysteine through the conserved F or W. Fields, in order: J gene, D gene, clone size, V gene, CDR3 DNA, CDR3 protein. A D gene is named only where the DNA matches it firmly. The size entry is marked missing in some rows and otherwise reads once, few, many or a size class.

J gene: TRBJ1-6
D gene: .
clone size: .
V gene: TRBV5-1
CDR3 DNA: TGCGCCAGCAGCTTGGAGGCAGGAGGGATGGCACCCCTCCACTTT
CDR3 protein: CASSLEAGGMAPLHF

J gene: TRBJ1-2
D gene: TRBD1
clone size: .
V gene: TRBV5-1
CDR3 DNA: TGCGCCAGCAGCTCAAGACAGGGGGCGACCTCCTATGGCTACACCTTC
CDR3 protein: CASSSRQGATSYGYTF

J gene: TRBJ1-1
D gene: .
clone size: once
V gene: TRBV30
CDR3 DNA: TGTGCCTGGAGTGTTCCCCGAAGCAGGGTGAACACTGAAGCTTTCTTT
CDR3 protein: CAWSVPRSRVNTEAFF

J gene: TRBJ2-7
D gene: .
clone size: .
V gene: TRBV25-1
CDR3 DNA: TGTGCCAGCAGTCGGATTGGGGGGTCCTACGAGCAGTACTTC
CDR3 protein: CASSRIGGSYEQYF

J gene: TRBJ1-1
D gene: .
clone size: .
V gene: TRBV9
CDR3 DNA: TGTGCCAGCAGCGTAGCCAAAAACATGAACACTGAAGCTTTCTTT
CDR3 protein: CASSVAKNMNTEAFF

J gene: TRBJ2-7
D gene: TRBD1
clone size: .
V gene: TRBV18
CDR3 DNA: TGTGCCAGCTCACAGTCGAGGGGACAGGGGGACGAGCAGTACTTC
CDR3 protein: CASSQSRGQGDEQYF

J gene: TRBJ2-7
D gene: .
clone size: few
V gene: TRBV6-5
CDR3 DNA: TGTGCCAGCAGTTTGGACATAAACTACGAGCAGTACTTC
CDR3 protein: CASSLDINYEQYF

J gene: TRBJ2-5
D gene: TRBD2
clone size: .
V gene: TRBV27
CDR3 DNA: TGTGCCAGCAGTCGGACTAGATCCAGCCAAGAGACCCAGTACTTC
CDR3 protein: CASSRTRSSQETQYF

J gene: TRBJ2-2
D gene: TRBD1
clone size: .
V gene: TRBV5-1
CDR3 DNA: TGCGCCAGCAGCACGGACAGGGCGAGTACCGGGGAGCTGTTTTTT
CDR3 protein: CASSTDRASTGELFF

J gene: TRBJ1-1
D gene: .
clone size: few
V gene: TRBV24-1
CDR3 DNA: TGTGCCACCAGTGAGGGTTCGGGGGCTGAAGCTTTCTTT
CDR3 protein: CATSEGSGAEAFF

J gene: TRBJ2-7
D gene: .
clone size: once
V gene: TRBV7-2
CDR3 DNA: TGTGCCAGCAGTCCCTCAATAGCGGCCAGAAAGTACGAGCAGTACTTC
CDR3 protein: CASSPSIAARKYEQYF

J gene: TRBJ2-3
D gene: TRBD2
clone size: .
V gene: TRBV29-1
CDR3 DNA: TGCAGCGGGGTCGCGGGAGGAATAACAGATACGCAGTATTTT
CDR3 protein: CSGVAGGITDTQYF

J gene: TRBJ2-1
D gene: TRBD1
clone size: .
V gene: TRBV6-2/TRBV6-3
CDR3 DNA: TGTGCCAGCAGTTACCGCGCCATGACGGGACAGGGGAAGGGTTCTTACAATGAGCAGTTCTTC
CDR3 protein: CASSYRAMTGQGKGSYNEQFF

J gene: TRBJ2-7
D gene: .
clone size: .
V gene: TRBV5-8
CDR3 DNA: TGTGCCAGCAGCTTCGACAGCAACGAGCAGTACTTC
CDR3 protein: CASSFDSNEQYF

J gene: TRBJ1-3
D gene: .
clone size: once
V gene: TRBV29-1
CDR3 DNA: TGCAGCGTTGAAGGGGGAGGTGGAAACACCATATATTTT
CDR3 protein: CSVEGGGGNTIYF

J gene: TRBJ2-3
D gene: .
clone size: .
V gene: TRBV29-1
CDR3 DNA: TGCAGCGTGGGGGACTTTTTCACAGATACGCAGTATTTT
CDR3 protein: CSVGDFFTDTQYF

J gene: TRBJ1-1
D gene: TRBD1
clone size: once
V gene: TRBV19
CDR3 DNA: TGTGCCAGTAGTATCGGCCCCCGGACAGGGGGTTGGACTGAAGCTTTCTTT
CDR3 protein: CASSIGPRTGGWTEAFF

J gene: TRBJ1-2
D gene: .
clone size: .
V gene: TRBV19
CDR3 DNA: TGTGCCAGTAGTTTCGGGATCAACTATGGCTACACCTTC
CDR3 protein: CASSFGINYGYTF

J gene: TRBJ1-2
D gene: TRBD1
clone size: .
V gene: TRBV25-1
CDR3 DNA: TGTGCCAGCAGGGGGGACAGGGGTGACTATGGCTACACCTTC
CDR3 protein: CASRGDRGDYGYTF

J gene: TRBJ2-1
D gene: .
clone size: .
V gene: TRBV14
CDR3 DNA: TGTGCCAGCAGCCAAGATCGGCTAGGCTACCCGAGCTCCTACAATGAGCAGTTCTTC
CDR3 protein: CASSQDRLGYPSSYNEQFF

J gene: TRBJ2-3
D gene: .
clone size: .
V gene: TRBV4-2
CDR3 DNA: TGTGCCAGCAGCCTATCCTCACGGGCGGACTACACAGATACGCAGTATTTT
CDR3 protein: CASSLSSRADYTDTQYF

J gene: TRBJ2-1
D gene: .
clone size: .
V gene: TRBV28
CDR3 DNA: TGTGCCAGCAGACGAGGGCAGGGGACCTACAATGAGCAGTTCTTC
CDR3 protein: CASRRGQGTYNEQFF

J gene: TRBJ1-2
D gene: .
clone size: .
V gene: TRBV7-9
CDR3 DNA: TGTGCCAGCAGCTTAGCCGGGGGGGCGCGGAACTATGGCTACACCTTC
CDR3 protein: CASSLAGGARNYGYTF

J gene: TRBJ1-1
D gene: TRBD1
clone size: few
V gene: TRBV30
CDR3 DNA: TGTGCCCTACGGGACAGAATGAACACTGAAGCTTTCTTT
CDR3 protein: CALRDRMNTEAFF

J gene: TRBJ1-3
D gene: .
clone size: .
V gene: TRBV3-1/TRBV3-2
CDR3 DNA: TGTGCCAGCAGCCAAATCGCCTACTCTGGAAACACCATATATTTT
CDR3 protein: CASSQIAYSGNTIYF

J gene: TRBJ1-5
D gene: TRBD1
clone size: .
V gene: TRBV24-1
CDR3 DNA: TGTGCCACCAGTACTGACAGGGTTCAGCCCCAGCATTTT
CDR3 protein: CATSTDRVQPQHF

J gene: TRBJ2-1
D gene: TRBD1
clone size: .
V gene: TRBV5-5
CDR3 DNA: TGTGCCAGCAGCTACGGGACAGGGGGGTACAATGAGCAGTTCTTC
CDR3 protein: CASSYGTGGYNEQFF

J gene: TRBJ2-1
D gene: .
clone size: .
V gene: TRBV3-1/TRBV3-2
CDR3 DNA: TGTGCCACCTCCTTCGGAGGAGGGGATGAGCAGTTCTTC
CDR3 protein: CATSFGGGDEQFF

J gene: TRBJ2-1
D gene: TRBD2
clone size: .
V gene: TRBV10-1
CDR3 DNA: TGCGCCAGCAGTGACCCAGCGGGGGGTCCCCTCCATGAGCAGTTCTTC
CDR3 protein: CASSDPAGGPLHEQFF

J gene: TRBJ1-4
D gene: TRBD1
clone size: .
V gene: TRBV7-9
CDR3 DNA: TGTGCCAGCAGCCAAATAGGGACAGGGAATGAAAAACTGTTTTTT
CDR3 protein: CASSQIGTGNEKLFF

J gene: TRBJ2-7
D gene: TRBD2
clone size: once
V gene: TRBV28
CDR3 DNA: TGTGCCAGCACCCCCCTAAGGGCTAGCGGGAACCACGAGCAGTACTTC
CDR3 protein: CASTPLRASGNHEQYF

J gene: TRBJ1-2
D gene: .
clone size: once
V gene: TRBV7-9
CDR3 DNA: TGTGCCAGCAGCTTAACAGAGTACTATGGCTACACCTTC
CDR3 protein: CASSLTEYYGYTF

J gene: TRBJ2-3
D gene: TRBD1
clone size: .
V gene: TRBV30
CDR3 DNA: TGTGCCTGGAGTGTACGCGTAGGGACAGGGCGGTGGTATTTT
CDR3 protein: CAWSVRVGTGRWYF

J gene: TRBJ2-3
D gene: TRBD2
clone size: .
V gene: TRBV5-1
CDR3 DNA: TGCGCCAGCAGCTCCGTACTAGCGGGAGGGGCAGATACGCAGTATTTT
CDR3 protein: CASSSVLAGGADTQYF

J gene: TRBJ2-1
D gene: TRBD1
clone size: .
V gene: TRBV25-1
CDR3 DNA: TGTGCCAGCAGCGGGACAGGGGGGCGCAATGAGCAGTTCTTC
CDR3 protein: CASSGTGGRNEQFF

J gene: TRBJ2-7
D gene: TRBD2
clone size: few
V gene: TRBV13
CDR3 DNA: TGTGCCAGCAGCTTCGGGACTAGCGTCTACGAGCAGTACTTC
CDR3 protein: CASSFGTSVYEQYF

J gene: TRBJ1-1
D gene: TRBD1
clone size: few
V gene: TRBV30
CDR3 DNA: TGTGCCTTGACACAGGGGTTGAACACTGAAGCTTTCTTT
CDR3 protein: CALTQGLNTEAFF

J gene: TRBJ1-5
D gene: .
clone size: .
V gene: TRBV7-9
CDR3 DNA: TGTGCCAGCAGCATGGACAGTAATCAGCCCCAGCATTTT
CDR3 protein: CASSMDSNQPQHF

J gene: TRBJ1-6
D gene: .
clone size: once
V gene: TRBV7-2
CDR3 DNA: TGTGCCAGCAGCTTAAATTACGGTTCACCCCTCCACTTT
CDR3 protein: CASSLNYGSPLHF

J gene: TRBJ2-1
D gene: TRBD1
clone size: .
V gene: TRBV7-9
CDR3 DNA: TGTGCCAGCAGCCTGACAGGGGGGTCCTACAATGAGCAGTTCTTC
CDR3 protein: CASSLTGGSYNEQFF

J gene: TRBJ1-2
D gene: .
clone size: .
V gene: TRBV23-1
CDR3 DNA: TGCGCCAGCAGTCAATCGGGCGCTCACGGCTACACCTTC
CDR3 protein: CASSQSGAHGYTF

J gene: TRBJ2-7
D gene: .
clone size: .
V gene: TRBV10-2
CDR3 DNA: TGCGCCAGCAGTGAGGGGCGGGGACGAACCTACGAGCAGTACTTC
CDR3 protein: CASSEGRGRTYEQYF

J gene: TRBJ1-1
D gene: .
clone size: once
V gene: TRBV18
CDR3 DNA: TGTGCCAGCTCACCCCGCGACAGGCTGAACACTGAAGCTTTCTTT
CDR3 protein: CASSPRDRLNTEAFF

J gene: TRBJ1-1
D gene: .
clone size: .
V gene: TRBV7-9
CDR3 DNA: TGTGCCAGCAGCTTCCGGAACACTGAAGCTTTCTTT
CDR3 protein: CASSFRNTEAFF

J gene: TRBJ2-2
D gene: TRBD2
clone size: .
V gene: TRBV10-3
CDR3 DNA: TGTGCCATCAGGATTAGCGGGACTAACACCGGGGAGCTGTTTTTT
CDR3 protein: CAIRISGTNTGELFF

J gene: TRBJ1-1
D gene: TRBD1
clone size: .
V gene: TRBV7-9
CDR3 DNA: TGTGCCAGCAGCTACTCCGGGACAGGGAACACTGAAGCTTTCTTT
CDR3 protein: CASSYSGTGNTEAFF

J gene: TRBJ2-7
D gene: TRBD2
clone size: once
V gene: TRBV9
CDR3 DNA: TGTGCCAGCAGCGTAACTAGCGCGAGCTCCTACGAGCAGTACTTC
CDR3 protein: CASSVTSASSYEQYF

J gene: TRBJ1-1
D gene: .
clone size: .
V gene: TRBV20-1
CDR3 DNA: TGCAGTGCTAGTGGCGCCGGGGCTGAAGCTTTCTTT
CDR3 protein: CSASGAGAEAFF

J gene: TRBJ2-5
D gene: .
clone size: .
V gene: TRBV5-1
CDR3 DNA: TGCGCCAGCAGCACGACGGGACAAGATTTAGAGACCCAGTACTTC
CDR3 protein: CASSTTGQDLETQYF

J gene: TRBJ2-2
D gene: TRBD1
clone size: .
V gene: TRBV4-1
CDR3 DNA: TGCGCCAGCAGCCTTCTGACAGGGGCGAACACCGGGGAGCTGTTTTTT
CDR3 protein: CASSLLTGANTGELFF

J gene: TRBJ1-1
D gene: .
clone size: .
V gene: TRBV7-2
CDR3 DNA: TGTGCCAGCAGCTTTAGCTTACGGAACACTGAAGCTTTCTTT
CDR3 protein: CASSFSLRNTEAFF

J gene: TRBJ1-5
D gene: TRBD1
clone size: few
V gene: TRBV5-1
CDR3 DNA: TGCGCCAGCAGCCCAGAGGGACAGGGTGGTCAGCCCCAGCATTTT
CDR3 protein: CASSPEGQGGQPQHF

J gene: TRBJ1-1
D gene: .
clone size: .
V gene: TRBV5-5
CDR3 DNA: TGTGCCAGCAGCCCAATGGGGGGTAGGGGATGGAATGAAGCTTTCTTT
CDR3 protein: CASSPMGGRGWNEAFF